Listed below are T cell receptor beta chains from one sample, sequenced in a study of long-term antiretroviral therapy in people with HIV. The assay was immunoSEQ multiplex PCR, and TCRdb's table has in-frame clones only and misses some. Among 20,000 to 25,000 clones listed, approximately 90% were seen once. Sequenced material: unsorted PBMCs, taken 1.9 years after starting antiretroviral therapy. These receptors were collected from a woman aged 25 to 39 with HIV. Each CDR3 is given with its conserved first and last residue. D genes are given only for firm matches. The size field reads once, few, many, or a class for an expanded clone.

D: -
size: once
V: TRBV7-9
J: TRBJ1-4
DNA: TGTGCCAGCAGCTTAATGGGAATTGGGGAAAAACTGTTTTTT
CDR3: CASSLMGIGEKLFF